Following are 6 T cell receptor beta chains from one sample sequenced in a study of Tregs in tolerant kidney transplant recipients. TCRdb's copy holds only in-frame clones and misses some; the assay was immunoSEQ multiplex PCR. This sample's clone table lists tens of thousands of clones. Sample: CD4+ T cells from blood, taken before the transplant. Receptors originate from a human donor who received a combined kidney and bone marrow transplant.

CDR3 DNA, as far as it was read: TGTGCCAGCAGCCCCTCGGGGGATAACTACAATGAG. This gives the protein CASSPSGDNYNE. From start to end, the CDR3 is CASSPSGDNYNEQFF. The genes are TRBV5-6 and TRBJ2-1, with a tentative D call TRBD2 (6 bases). The read ends 3 residues early relative to the CDR3; the germline J gene fills the gap. This CDR3 is 15 amino acids long. CDR1 and CDR2 (germline): SGHDT, YYEEEE. The V end was cut by 4 bases, the J end by 3 bases, with 14 bases between.

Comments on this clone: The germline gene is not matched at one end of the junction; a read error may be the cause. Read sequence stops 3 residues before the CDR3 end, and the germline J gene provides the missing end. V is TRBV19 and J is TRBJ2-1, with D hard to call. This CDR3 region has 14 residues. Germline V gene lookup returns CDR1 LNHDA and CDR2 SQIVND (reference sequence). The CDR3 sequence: CANSMGRTVNEQFF. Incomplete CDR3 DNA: TGTGCCAATAGTATGGGCCGTACGGTCAATGAG.

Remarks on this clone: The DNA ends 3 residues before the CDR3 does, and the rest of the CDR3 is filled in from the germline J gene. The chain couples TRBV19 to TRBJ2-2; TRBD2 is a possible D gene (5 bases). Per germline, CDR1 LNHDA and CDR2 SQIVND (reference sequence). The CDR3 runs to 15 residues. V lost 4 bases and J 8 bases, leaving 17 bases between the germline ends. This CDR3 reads CASSTWTRIAGELFF. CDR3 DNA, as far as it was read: TGTGCCAGTAGTACCTGGACTCGGATCGCGGGGGAG.

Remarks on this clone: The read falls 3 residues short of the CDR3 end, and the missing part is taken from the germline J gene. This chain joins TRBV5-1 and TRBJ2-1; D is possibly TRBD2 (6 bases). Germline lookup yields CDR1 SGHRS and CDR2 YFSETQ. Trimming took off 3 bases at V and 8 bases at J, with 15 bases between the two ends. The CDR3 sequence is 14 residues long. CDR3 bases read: TGCGCCAGCAGCTCCCGGGACTTAGAGGATGAG. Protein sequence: CASSSRDLEDE. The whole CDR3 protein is CASSSRDLEDEQFF.

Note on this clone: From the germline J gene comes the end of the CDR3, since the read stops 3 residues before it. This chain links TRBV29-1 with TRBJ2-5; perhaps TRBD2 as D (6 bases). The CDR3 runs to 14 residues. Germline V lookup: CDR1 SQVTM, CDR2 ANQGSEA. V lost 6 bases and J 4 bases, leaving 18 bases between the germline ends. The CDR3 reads CSVPPEGQGETQYF. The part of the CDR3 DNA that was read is TGCAGCGTCCCCCCGGAGGGGCAGGGAGAGACC.

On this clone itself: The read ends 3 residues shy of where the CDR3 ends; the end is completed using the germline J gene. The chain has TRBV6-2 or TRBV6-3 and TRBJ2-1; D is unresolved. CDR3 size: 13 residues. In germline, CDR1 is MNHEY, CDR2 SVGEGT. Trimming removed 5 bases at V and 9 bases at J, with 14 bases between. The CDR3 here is CASSGQPSIEQFF. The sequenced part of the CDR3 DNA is TGTGCCAGCAGTGGGCAACCAAGCATTGAG.